This TCR beta chain appears in the sequencing data of a study of immune evolution from preneoplasia to lung adenocarcinoma. Overall study context: HLA loss of heterozygosity: roughly 6.4% AIS, more than 14% MIA, 30% to 35% ADC, none AAH.

Generated by immunoSEQ multiplex PCR, the TCRdb table keeps only in-frame clones and is missing some. The sample has fewer than 8,000 clones, approximately 83% seen once. Looked up from germline, CDR1 is MGHDK and CDR2 is SYGVNS. This CDR3 spans 15 amino acids. Trimming cost V 1 base and J 4 bases; bases outside gene matches: 6. Resections took place in Japan or China from about 2014 to 2017. The sample taken for sequencing was FFPE minimally invasive lung adenocarcinoma tissue. This sequence was found in a person aged 65 to 79 with lung adenocarcinoma. The chain recombines TRBV25-1 with TRBJ1-1; 7 bases are a match to TRBD1. The CDR3 loop reads CASSESKGATTEAFF. In DNA form, the CDR3 reads TGTGCCAGCAGTGAATCGAAGGGGGCGACCACTGAAGCTTTCTTT.